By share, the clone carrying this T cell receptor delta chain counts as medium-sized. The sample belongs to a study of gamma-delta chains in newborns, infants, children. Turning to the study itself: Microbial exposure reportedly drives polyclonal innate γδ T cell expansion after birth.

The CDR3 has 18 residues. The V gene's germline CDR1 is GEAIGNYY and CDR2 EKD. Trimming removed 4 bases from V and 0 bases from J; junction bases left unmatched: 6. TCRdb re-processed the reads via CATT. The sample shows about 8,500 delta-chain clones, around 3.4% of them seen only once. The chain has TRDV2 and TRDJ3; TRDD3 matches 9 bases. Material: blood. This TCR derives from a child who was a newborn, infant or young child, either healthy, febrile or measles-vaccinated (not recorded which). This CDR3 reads CACDRLGEASWDTRQMFF. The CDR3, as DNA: TGTGCCTGTGATCGACTGGGGGAAGCCTCCTGGGACACCCGACAGATGTTTTTC.